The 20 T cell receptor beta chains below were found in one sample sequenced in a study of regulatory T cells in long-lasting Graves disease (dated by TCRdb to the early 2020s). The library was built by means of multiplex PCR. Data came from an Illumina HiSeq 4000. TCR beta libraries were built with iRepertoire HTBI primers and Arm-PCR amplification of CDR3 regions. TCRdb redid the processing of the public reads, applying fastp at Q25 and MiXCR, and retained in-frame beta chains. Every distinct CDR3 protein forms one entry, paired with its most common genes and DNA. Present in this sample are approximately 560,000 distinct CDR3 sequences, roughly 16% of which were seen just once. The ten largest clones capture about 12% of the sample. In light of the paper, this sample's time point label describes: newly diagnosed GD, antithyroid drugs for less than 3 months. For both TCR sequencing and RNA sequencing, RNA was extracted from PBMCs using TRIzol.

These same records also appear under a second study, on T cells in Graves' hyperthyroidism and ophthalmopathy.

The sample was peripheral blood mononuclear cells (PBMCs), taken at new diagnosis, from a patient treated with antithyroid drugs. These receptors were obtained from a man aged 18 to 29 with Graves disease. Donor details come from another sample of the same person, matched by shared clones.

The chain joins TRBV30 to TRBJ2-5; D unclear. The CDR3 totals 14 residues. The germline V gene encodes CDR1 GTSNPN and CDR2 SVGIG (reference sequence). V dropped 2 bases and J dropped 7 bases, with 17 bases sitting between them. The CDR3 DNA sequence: TGTGCCTGGAGTCCCCCCGTTATTGAGGCGACCCAGTACTTC. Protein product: CAWSPPVIEATQYF.

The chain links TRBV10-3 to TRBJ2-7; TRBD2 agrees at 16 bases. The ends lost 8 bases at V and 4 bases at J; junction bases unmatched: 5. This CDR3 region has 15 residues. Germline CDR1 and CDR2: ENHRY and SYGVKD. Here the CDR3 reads CAISGTSGRDYEQYF. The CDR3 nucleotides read TGTGCCATCTCCGGGACTAGCGGGAGGGATTACGAGCAGTACTTC.

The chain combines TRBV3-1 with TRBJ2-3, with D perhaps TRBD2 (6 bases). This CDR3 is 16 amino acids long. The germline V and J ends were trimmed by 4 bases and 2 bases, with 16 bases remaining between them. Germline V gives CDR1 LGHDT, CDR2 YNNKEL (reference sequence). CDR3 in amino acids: CASSRGIAADTDTQYF. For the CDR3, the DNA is TGTGCCAGCAGCCGTGGTATAGCGGCCGACACAGATACGCAGTATTTT.

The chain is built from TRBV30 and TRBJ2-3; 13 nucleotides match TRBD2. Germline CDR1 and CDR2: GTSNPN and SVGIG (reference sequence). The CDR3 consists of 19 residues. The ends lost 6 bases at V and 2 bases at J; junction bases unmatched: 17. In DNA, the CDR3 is TGTGCCTGCACTCTATCCCTCACGGGACTAGCGGGGTACACAGATACGCAGTATTTT. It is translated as CACTLSLTGLAGYTDTQYF.

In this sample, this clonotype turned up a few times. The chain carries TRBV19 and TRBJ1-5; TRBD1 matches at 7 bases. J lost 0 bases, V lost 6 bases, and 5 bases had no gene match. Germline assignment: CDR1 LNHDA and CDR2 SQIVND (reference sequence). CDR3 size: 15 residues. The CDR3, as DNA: TGTGCCAGTAGCGCGACAGGGTATAGCAATCAGCCCCAGCATTTT. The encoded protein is CASSATGYSNQPQHF.

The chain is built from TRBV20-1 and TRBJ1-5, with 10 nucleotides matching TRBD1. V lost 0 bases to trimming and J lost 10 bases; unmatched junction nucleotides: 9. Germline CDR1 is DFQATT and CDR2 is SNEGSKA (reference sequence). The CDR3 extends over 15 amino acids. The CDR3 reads CSARDLRQGADPQHF. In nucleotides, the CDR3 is TGCAGTGCTAGAGATCTCAGACAGGGGGCCGACCCCCAGCATTTT.

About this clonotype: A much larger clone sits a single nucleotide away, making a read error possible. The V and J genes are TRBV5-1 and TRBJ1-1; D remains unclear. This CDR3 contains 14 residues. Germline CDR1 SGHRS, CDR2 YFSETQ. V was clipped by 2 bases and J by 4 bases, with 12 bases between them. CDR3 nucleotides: TGCGCCAGCAGCTTCGGGAGGAGCGGCACTGAAGCTTTCTTT. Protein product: CASSFGRSGTEAFF.

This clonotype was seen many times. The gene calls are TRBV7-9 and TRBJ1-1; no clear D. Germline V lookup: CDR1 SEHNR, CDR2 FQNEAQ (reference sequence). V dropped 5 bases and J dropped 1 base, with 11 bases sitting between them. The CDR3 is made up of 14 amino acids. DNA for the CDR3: TGTGCCAGCAGCCTACCAACAGAGAACACTGAAGCTTTCTTT. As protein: CASSLPTENTEAFF.

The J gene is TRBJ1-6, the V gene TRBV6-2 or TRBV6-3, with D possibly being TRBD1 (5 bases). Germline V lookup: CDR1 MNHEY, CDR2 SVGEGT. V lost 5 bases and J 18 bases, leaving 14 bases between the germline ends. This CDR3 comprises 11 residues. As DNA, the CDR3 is TGTGCCAGCAGTGACGCAAGGGGACCCCACTTT. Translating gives CASSDARGPHF.

In DNA form, the CDR3 reads TGTGCCAGCAGTACGTCCCCCGGGACAGGACACACCGGGGAGCTGTTTTTT. It encodes CASSTSPGTGHTGELFF. The gene calls are TRBV27 and TRBJ2-2; 8 bases line up with TRBD1. CDR1 is MNHEY and CDR2 is SMNVEV in the germline V gene (reference sequence). J was trimmed by 3 bases and V by 5 bases; bases with no gene match: 11. The CDR3 consists of 17 residues.

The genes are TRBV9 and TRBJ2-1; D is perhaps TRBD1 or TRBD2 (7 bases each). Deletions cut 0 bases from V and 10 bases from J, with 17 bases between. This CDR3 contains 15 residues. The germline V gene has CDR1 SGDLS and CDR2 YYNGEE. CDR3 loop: CASSVGLAQGGEQFF. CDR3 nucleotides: TGTGCCAGCAGCGTAGGACTAGCTCAGGGGGGCGAGCAGTTCTTC.

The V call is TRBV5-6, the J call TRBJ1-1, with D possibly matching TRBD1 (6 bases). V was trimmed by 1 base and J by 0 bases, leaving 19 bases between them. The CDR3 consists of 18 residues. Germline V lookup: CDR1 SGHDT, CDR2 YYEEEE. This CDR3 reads CASSLFGAGAGLNTEAFF. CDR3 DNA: TGTGCCAGCAGCTTGTTTGGGGCAGGGGCAGGGTTGAACACTGAAGCTTTCTTT.

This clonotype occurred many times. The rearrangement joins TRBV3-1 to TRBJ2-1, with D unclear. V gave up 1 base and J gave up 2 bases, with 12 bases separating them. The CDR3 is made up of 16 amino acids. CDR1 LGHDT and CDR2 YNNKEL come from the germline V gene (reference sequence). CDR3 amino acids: CASSQGTGYTYNEQFF. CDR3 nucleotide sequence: TGTGCCAGCAGCCAAGGGACGGGCTATACCTACAATGAGCAGTTCTTC.

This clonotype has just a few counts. This chain's CDR3 is CAISLPQSPLHF. The CDR3, as DNA: TGTGCCATCAGCCTGCCCCAATCACCCCTCCACTTT. This rearrangement joins TRBV10-3 to TRBJ1-6, with D unclear. CDR3 length: 12 residues. CDR1 and CDR2 (germline): ENHRY, SYGVKD. Trimming cost V 6 bases and J 10 bases, with 10 bases left between them.

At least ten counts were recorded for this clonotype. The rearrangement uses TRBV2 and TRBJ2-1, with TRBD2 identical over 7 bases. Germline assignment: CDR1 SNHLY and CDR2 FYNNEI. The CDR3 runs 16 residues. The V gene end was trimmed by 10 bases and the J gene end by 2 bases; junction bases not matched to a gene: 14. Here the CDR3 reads CATVGGRQIPYNEQFF. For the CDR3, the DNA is TGTGCCACGGTGGGGGGGAGACAGATTCCCTACAATGAGCAGTTCTTC.

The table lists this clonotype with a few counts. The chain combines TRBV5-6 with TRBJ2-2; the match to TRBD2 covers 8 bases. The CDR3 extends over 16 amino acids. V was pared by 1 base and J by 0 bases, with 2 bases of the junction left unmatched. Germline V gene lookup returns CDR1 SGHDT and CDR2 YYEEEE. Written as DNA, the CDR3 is TGTGCCAGCAGCTTGTCGGGGGGGCCGAACACCGGGGAGCTGTTTTTT. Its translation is CASSLSGGPNTGELFF.

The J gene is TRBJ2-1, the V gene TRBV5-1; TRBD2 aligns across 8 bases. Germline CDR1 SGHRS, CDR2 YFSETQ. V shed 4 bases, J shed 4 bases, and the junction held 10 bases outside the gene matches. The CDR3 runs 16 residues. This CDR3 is CASSLGGTRRYNEQFF. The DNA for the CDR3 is TGCGCCAGCAGCCTAGGCGGGACTAGAAGATACAATGAGCAGTTCTTC.

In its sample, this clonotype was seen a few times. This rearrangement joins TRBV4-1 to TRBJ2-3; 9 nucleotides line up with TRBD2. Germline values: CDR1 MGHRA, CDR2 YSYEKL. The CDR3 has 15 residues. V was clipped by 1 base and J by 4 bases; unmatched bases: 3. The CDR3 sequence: CASSQVAGGADTQYF. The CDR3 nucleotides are TGCGCCAGCAGCCAAGTGGCGGGAGGGGCAGATACGCAGTATTTT.

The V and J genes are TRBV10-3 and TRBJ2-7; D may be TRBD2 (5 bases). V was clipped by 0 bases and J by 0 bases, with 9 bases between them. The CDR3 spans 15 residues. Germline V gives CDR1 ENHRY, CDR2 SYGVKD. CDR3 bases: TGTGCCATCAGTGAGTCGGGTGGGAGCTCCTACGAGCAGTACTTC. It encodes CAISESGGSSYEQYF.

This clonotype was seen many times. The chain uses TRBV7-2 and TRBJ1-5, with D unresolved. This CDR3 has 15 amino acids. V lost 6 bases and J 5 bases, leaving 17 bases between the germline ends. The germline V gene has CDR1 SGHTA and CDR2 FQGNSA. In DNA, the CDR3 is TGTGCCAGCAGTCGTAGACGCGGTGGCGATCAGCCCCAGCATTTT. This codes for CASSRRRGGDQPQHF.